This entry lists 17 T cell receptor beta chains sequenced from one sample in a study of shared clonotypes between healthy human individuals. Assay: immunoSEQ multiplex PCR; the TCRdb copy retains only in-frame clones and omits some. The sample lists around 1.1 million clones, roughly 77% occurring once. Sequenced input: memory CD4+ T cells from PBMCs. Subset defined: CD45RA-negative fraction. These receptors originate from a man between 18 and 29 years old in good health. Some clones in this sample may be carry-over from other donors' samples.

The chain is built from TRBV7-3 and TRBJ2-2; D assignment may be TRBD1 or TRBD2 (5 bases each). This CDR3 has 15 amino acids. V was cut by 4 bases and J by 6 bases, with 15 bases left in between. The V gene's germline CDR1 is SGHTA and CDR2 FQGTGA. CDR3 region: CASSYRTRGAGELFF. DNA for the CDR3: TGTGCCAGCAGCTATAGGACCCGAGGGGCCGGGGAGCTGTTTTTT. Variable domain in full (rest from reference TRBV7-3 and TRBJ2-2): GAGVSQTPSNKVTEKGKYVELRCDPISGHTALYWYRQSLGQGPEFLIYFQGTGAADDSGLPNDRFFAVRPEGSVSTLKIQRTERGDSAVYLCASSYRTRGAGELFFGEGSRLTVL.

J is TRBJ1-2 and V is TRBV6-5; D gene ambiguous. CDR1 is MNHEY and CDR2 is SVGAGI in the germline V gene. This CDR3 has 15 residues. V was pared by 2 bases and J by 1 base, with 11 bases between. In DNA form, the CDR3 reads TGTGCCAGCAGTTACGACACAGAAGGTAACTATGGCTACACCTTC. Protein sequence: CASSYDTEGNYGYTF.

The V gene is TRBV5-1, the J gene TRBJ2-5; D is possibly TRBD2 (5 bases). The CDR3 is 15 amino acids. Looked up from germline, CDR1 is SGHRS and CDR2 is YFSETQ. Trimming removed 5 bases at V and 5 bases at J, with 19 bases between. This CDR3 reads CASRRAGASGETQYF. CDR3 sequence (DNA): TGCGCCAGCAGACGGGCGGGCGCCTCCGGGGAGACCCAGTACTTC.

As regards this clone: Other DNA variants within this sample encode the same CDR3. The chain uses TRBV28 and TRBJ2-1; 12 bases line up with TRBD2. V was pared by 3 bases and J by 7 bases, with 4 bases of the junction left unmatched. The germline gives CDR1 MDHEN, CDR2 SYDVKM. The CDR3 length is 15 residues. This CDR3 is CASSFRLAGVNEQFF. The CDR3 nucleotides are TGTGCCAGCAGTTTTCGACTAGCGGGAGTAAATGAGCAGTTCTTC.

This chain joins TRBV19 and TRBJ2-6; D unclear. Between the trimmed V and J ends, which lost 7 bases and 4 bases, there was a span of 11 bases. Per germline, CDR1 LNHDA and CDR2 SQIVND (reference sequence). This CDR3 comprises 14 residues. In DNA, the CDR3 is TGTGCCAGTACGAGAATGCTCGGGGCCAACGTCCTGACTTTC. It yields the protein CASTRMLGANVLTF.

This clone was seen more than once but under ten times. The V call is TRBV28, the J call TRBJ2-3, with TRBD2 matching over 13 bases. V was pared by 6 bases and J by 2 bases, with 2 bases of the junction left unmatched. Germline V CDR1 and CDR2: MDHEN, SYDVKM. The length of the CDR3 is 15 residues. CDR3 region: CASRLAGGYTDTQYF. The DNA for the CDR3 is TGTGCCAGCAGACTAGCGGGAGGGTACACAGATACGCAGTATTTT.

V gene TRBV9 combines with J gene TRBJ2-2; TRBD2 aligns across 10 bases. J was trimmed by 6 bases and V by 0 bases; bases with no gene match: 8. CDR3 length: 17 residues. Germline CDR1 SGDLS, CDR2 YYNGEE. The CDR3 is CASSVVPSGRGSGELFF. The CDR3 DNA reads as TGTGCCAGCAGCGTAGTGCCTAGCGGGAGAGGGTCCGGGGAGCTGTTTTTT.

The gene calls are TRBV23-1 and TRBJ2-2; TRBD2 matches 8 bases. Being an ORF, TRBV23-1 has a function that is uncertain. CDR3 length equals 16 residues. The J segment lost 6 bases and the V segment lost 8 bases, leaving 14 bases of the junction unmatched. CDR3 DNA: TGCGCCAGCCCCGATCGGGGGGGCGCCTTGGCCGGGGAGCTGTTTTTT. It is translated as CASPDRGGALAGELFF.

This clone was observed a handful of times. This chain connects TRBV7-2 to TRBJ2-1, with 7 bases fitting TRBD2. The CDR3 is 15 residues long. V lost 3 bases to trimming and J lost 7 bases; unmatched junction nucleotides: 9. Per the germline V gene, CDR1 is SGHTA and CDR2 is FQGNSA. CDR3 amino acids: CASSFSFGGSNEQFF. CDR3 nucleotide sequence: TGTGCCAGCAGCTTTTCCTTCGGCGGGAGTAATGAGCAGTTCTTC.

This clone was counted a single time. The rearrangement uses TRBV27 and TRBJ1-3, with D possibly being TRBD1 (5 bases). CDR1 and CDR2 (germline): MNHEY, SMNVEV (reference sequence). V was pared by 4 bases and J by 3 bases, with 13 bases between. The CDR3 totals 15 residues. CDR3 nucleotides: TGTGCCAGCAGTTACTCTTCCAGGGTTGGAAACACCATATATTTT. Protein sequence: CASSYSSRVGNTIYF.

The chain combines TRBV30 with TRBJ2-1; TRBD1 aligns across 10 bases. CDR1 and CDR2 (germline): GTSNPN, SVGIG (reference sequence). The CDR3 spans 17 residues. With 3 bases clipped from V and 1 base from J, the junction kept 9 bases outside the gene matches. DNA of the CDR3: TGTGCCTGGAGCCGGGACAGGGGTCCGGGGTCCTACAATGAGCAGTTCTTC. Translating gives CAWSRDRGPGSYNEQFF.

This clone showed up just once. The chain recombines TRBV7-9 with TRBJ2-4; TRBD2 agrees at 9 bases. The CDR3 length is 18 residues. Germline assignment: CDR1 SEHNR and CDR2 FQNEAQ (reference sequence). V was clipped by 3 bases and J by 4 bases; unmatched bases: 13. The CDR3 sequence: CASSFLRPDSGRKNIQYF. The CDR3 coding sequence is TGTGCCAGCAGCTTCCTCAGGCCGGATAGCGGGAGAAAAAACATTCAGTACTTC. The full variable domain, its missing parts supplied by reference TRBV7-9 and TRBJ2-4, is DTGVSQNPRHKITKRGQNVTFRCDPISEHNRLYWYRQTLGQGPEFLTYFQNEAQLEKSRLLSDRFSAERPKGSFSTLEIQRTEQGDSAMYLCASSFLRPDSGRKNIQYFGAGTRLSVL.

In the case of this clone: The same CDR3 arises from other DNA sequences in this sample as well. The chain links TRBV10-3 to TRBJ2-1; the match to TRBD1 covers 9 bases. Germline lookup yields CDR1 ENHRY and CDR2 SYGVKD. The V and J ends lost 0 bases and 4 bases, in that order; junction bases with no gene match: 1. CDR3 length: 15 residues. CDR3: CAISESGQGYNEQFF. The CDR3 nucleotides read TGTGCCATCAGTGAGTCGGGACAGGGTTACAATGAGCAGTTCTTC.

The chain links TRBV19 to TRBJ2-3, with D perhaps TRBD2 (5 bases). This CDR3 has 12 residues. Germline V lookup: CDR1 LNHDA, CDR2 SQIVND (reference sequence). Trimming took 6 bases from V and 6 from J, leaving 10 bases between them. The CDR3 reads CASSLDYDTQYF. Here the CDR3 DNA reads TGTGCCAGTAGCCTAGACTATGATACGCAGTATTTT.

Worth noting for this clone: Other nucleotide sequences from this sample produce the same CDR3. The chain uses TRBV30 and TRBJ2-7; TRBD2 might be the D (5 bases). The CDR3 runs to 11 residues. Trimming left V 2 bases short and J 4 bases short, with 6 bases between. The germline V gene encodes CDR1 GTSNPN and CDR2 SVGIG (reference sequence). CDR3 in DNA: TGTGCCTGGAGTAGGAGGTACGAGCAGTACTTC. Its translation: CAWSRRYEQYF.

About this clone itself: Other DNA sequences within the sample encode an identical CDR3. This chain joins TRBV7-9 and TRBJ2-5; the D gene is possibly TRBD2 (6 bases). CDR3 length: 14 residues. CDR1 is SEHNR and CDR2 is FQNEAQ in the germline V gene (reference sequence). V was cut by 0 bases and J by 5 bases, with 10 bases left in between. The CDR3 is CASSLAGGSETQYF. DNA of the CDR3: TGTGCCAGCAGCTTAGCGGGGGGATCGGAGACCCAGTACTTC.

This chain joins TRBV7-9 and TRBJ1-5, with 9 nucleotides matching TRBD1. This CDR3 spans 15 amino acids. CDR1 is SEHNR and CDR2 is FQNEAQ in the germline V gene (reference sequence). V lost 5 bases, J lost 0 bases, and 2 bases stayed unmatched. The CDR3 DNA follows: TGTGCCAGCAGCGGGACAGGGAATAGCAATCAGCCCCAGCATTTT. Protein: CASSGTGNSNQPQHF.